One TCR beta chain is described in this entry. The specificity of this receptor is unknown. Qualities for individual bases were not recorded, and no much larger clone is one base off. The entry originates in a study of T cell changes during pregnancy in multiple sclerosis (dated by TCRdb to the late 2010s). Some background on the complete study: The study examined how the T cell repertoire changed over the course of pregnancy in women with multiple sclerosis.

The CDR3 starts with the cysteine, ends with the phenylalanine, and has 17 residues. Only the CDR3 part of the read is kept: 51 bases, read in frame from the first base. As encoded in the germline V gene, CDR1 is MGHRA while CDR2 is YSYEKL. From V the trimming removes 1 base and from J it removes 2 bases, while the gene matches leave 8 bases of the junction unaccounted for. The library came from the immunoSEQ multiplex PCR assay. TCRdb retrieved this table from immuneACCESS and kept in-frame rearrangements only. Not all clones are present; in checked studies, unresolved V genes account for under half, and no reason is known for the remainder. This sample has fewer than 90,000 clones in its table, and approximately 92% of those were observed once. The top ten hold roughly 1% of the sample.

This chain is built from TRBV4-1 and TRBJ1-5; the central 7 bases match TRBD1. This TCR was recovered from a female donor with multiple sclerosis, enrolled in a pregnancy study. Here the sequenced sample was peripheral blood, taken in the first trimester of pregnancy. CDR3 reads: CASSQGLGRGGNQPQHF. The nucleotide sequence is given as TGCGCCAGCAGCCAAGGATTGGGCAGGGGGGGCAATCAGCCCCAGCATTTT.